Each of the 4 T cell receptor beta chains below was sequenced from the same sample in a study of control samples from healthy donors and cancer patients. Method: immunoSEQ multiplex PCR; TCRdb's copy keeps in-frame clones and lacks some. The sample shows some 120,000 clones, over 75% of them seen only once. The sequenced sample was blood. The receptors stem from a man aged 18 to 29 in good health.

This clone was detected only once. The CDR3 here is CASSLMDYPPDTQYF. DNA of the CDR3: TGTGCCAGCAGCTTAATGGACTACCCTCCGGATACGCAGTATTTT. The chain carries TRBV7-2 and TRBJ2-3; a weak D match, TRBD2 (6 bases). V lost 2 bases, J lost 6 bases, and 15 bases lay in between. The CDR3 is made up of 15 amino acids. Germline loops: CDR1 SGHTA, CDR2 FQGNSA.

The rearrangement links TRBV6-1 to TRBJ1-5; 7 positions match TRBD1. The CDR3 contains 16 residues. V lost 1 base, J lost 2 bases, and 5 bases stayed unmatched. Germline CDR1 reads MNHNS; CDR2 reads SASEGT. The CDR3 bases are TGTGCCAGCAGTGAAGAGGCAGGGGGAGGCAATCAGCCCCAGCATTTT. Protein product: CASSEEAGGGNQPQHF.

This sequence joins TRBV6-5 and TRBJ2-1, with D perhaps matching TRBD1 (6 bases). Looked up from germline, CDR1 is MNHEY and CDR2 is SVGAGI. V lost 3 bases and J lost 0, with 12 bases in between. The CDR3 runs 16 residues. The DNA of the CDR3 is TGTGCCAGCAGTTATAAATGGGGGCTCTCCTACAATGAGCAGTTCTTC. Protein sequence: CASSYKWGLSYNEQFF.

In this sample, this clone turned up once. The chain employs TRBV19 and TRBJ2-3; D may be TRBD1 (5 bases). There are 12 residues in the CDR3. Per germline, CDR1 LNHDA and CDR2 SQIVND (reference sequence). Trimming removed 5 bases from V and 5 bases from J, with 8 bases in between. CDR3 sequence reads: CASSPREDTQYF. For the CDR3, the DNA is TGTGCCAGTAGTCCCAGGGAAGATACGCAGTATTTT.